Listed below are T cell receptor beta chains from one sample, sequenced in a study of Ad26.COV2.S vaccination and SARS-CoV-2 variants. This table comes from immunoSEQ multiplex PCR, and its TCRdb copy is limited to in-frame clones, with some not included. This table has about 350,000 clones, about 91% appearing once. The source material was peripheral blood, sampled after recovery from COVID-19. All receptors derive from a human donor who had recovered from COVID-19. Both conserved end residues are part of each CDR3. The D gene is left open where the match is weak. Size is omitted from some rows. Given values are once, few, many or a class for expanded clones.

d_call,clone_size,j_call,v_call,cdr3_nt,cdr3_aa
TRBD1,-,TRBJ2-5,TRBV6-2/TRBV6-3,TGTGCCAGCAGTTACGTCAGGGGGCCTATGGGAGAGACCCAGTACTTC,CASSYVRGPMGETQYF
-,-,TRBJ2-1,TRBV27,TGTGCCAGCACCAAAGGGTCCCCCCGGGGCCTAAACCAAGAGCAGTTCTTC,CASTKGSPRGLNQEQFF
-,-,TRBJ1-2,TRBV5-5,TGTGCCAGCAGCCTCAGCGGAAACTATGGCTACACCTTC,CASSLSGNYGYTF
TRBD1,-,TRBJ2-7,TRBV6-5,TGTGCCAGCAGCCGCGGACAGGGGGGAGGCGAGCAGTACTTC,CASSRGQGGGEQYF
TRBD1,-,TRBJ2-3,TRBV20-1,TGCAGTGCTAGGGGACAGAAACTGCAGTATTTT,CSARGQKLQYF
-,-,TRBJ2-3,TRBV7-9,TGTGCCAGCAGCACAGACCCCACAGATACGCAGTATTTT,CASSTDPTDTQYF
-,few,TRBJ2-7,TRBV27,TGTGCCAGCAGTCCCCGACAGGGAGGAAACGAGCAGTACTTC,CASSPRQGGNEQYF
TRBD1,-,TRBJ1-1,TRBV12-3/TRBV12-4,TGTGCCAGCAGGGGGACAGATACCTTTTCCGCTTTCTTT,CASRGTDTFSAFF
TRBD1,-,TRBJ2-7,TRBV7-8,TGTGCCAGCAGCTTAGAGGTAGGGACAGGGACCCACGAGCAGTACTTC,CASSLEVGTGTHEQYF
TRBD1,-,TRBJ2-1,TRBV7-2,TGTGCCAGCAGCCCCAGGGGGCAAAGCTCCTACAATGAGCAGTTCTTC,CASSPRGQSSYNEQFF
-,once,TRBJ1-1,TRBV12-3/TRBV12-4,TGTGCCAGCAGTCTTTCGGCGAACACTGAAGCTTTCTTT,CASSLSANTEAFF
-,-,TRBJ1-1,TRBV29-1,TGCAGCGCATCCCCCCACTTCGGCGGCGTAGCTTTCTTT,CSASPHFGGVAFF
-,-,TRBJ1-6,TRBV19,TGTGCCAGTAGTACAGGGAGCTCACCCCTCCACTTT,CASSTGSSPLHF
-,-,TRBJ2-7,TRBV7-8,TGTGCCAGCAGCTTAGTGGCCGGCGGACAGAGGCACTACGAGCAGTACTTC,CASSLVAGGQRHYEQYF
-,once,TRBJ1-1,TRBV28,TGTGCCAGCACCTTAATCATGAACACTGAAGCTTTCTTT,CASTLIMNTEAFF
-,-,TRBJ2-3,TRBV7-9,TGTGCCAGCAACAGGGGGGGCCAGAGCACAGATACGCAGTATTTT,CASNRGGQSTDTQYF
TRBD2,-,TRBJ2-7,TRBV29-1,TGCAGCGTTGTGGAGTGGCTAGCGGAGACCTACGAGCAGTACTTC,CSVVEWLAETYEQYF
TRBD2,-,TRBJ2-1,TRBV9,TGTGCCAGCAGCGTAGGAGATAGCGGGGGGGCGAGTGAGCAGTTCTTC,CASSVGDSGGASEQFF
-,-,TRBJ1-1,TRBV7-8,TGTGCCAGCAGGGCAGGGGAATGGAGCACTGAAGCTTTCTTT,CASRAGEWSTEAFF
-,-,TRBJ1-2,TRBV7-9,TGTGCCAGCAGCCTAGATTTCTGGAGCTACACCTTC,CASSLDFWSYTF
TRBD1,-,TRBJ1-1,TRBV9,TGTGCCAGCAGCGTAGTCGAGGGGGCATATACTGAAGCTTTCTTT,CASSVVEGAYTEAFF
TRBD2,once,TRBJ2-5,TRBV5-8,TGTGCCAGCAGACCTTCCGGGACTAGCAGAACCCCCCAGTACTTC,CASRPSGTSRTPQYF
-,-,TRBJ2-7,TRBV12-5,TGTGCTAGTGCCTCCCCCGGGACACAGATCTACGAGCAGTACTTC,CASASPGTQIYEQYF
-,-,TRBJ1-2,TRBV12-5,TGTGCTAGTGGTTTGGTACCGACGGGTCCCGACGGCTACACCTTC,CASGLVPTGPDGYTF
-,once,TRBJ1-2,TRBV5-1,TGCGCCAGCAGCTTGGCCAAGGAATCTGGCTACACCTTC,CASSLAKESGYTF
TRBD1,few,TRBJ1-2,TRBV27,TGTGCCAGCAGTTTTATCCCGGACAGGGTAGAGGGCTACACCTTC,CASSFIPDRVEGYTF
TRBD2,-,TRBJ2-5,TRBV10-3,TGTGCCATCAGTGGACTAGCTGCACGTACCGGGACCCAGTACTTC,CAISGLAARTGTQYF
-,-,TRBJ1-4,TRBV9,TGTGCCAGCAGCGTTCGGGACTCTGCAACTAATGAAAAACTGTTTTTT,CASSVRDSATNEKLFF
-,-,TRBJ1-1,TRBV12-3/TRBV12-4,TGTGCCAGCATTAACAGACCGAACACTGAAGCTTTCTTT,CASINRPNTEAFF
TRBD1,-,TRBJ1-2,TRBV9,TGTGCCAGCAGCGCCTCGACAGGGGGCAACTATGGCTACACCTTC,CASSASTGGNYGYTF
-,-,TRBJ2-7,TRBV27,TGTGCCAGCAGTTTCAGGGGCTCCTACGAGCAGTACTTC,CASSFRGSYEQYF
-,-,TRBJ2-7,TRBV6-5,TGTGCCAGCAGTTACTCGACGGGTCTTTCCTACGAGCAGTACTTC,CASSYSTGLSYEQYF
TRBD2,-,TRBJ2-3,TRBV5-5,TGTGCCAGCAGCTTGGGACTAGCGGGGGGAGATACGCAGTATTTT,CASSLGLAGGDTQYF
TRBD1,-,TRBJ1-2,TRBV6-5,TGTGCCAGCAGAGGACTGGGACAGGGGGCCTATGGCTACACCTTC,CASRGLGQGAYGYTF
-,-,TRBJ1-3,TRBV15,TGTGCCACCAGCAGAGATGCGAGTGGAAACACCATATATTTT,CATSRDASGNTIYF
-,-,TRBJ1-2,TRBV4-1,TGCGCCAGCAGCCAAGACCTCCGGGGCCCATATGGCTACACCTTC,CASSQDLRGPYGYTF
-,-,TRBJ2-1,TRBV13,TGTGCCAGCAGCTTATTTCGCGGAAGAGACGCCTACAATGAGCAGTTCTTC,CASSLFRGRDAYNEQFF
TRBD2,-,TRBJ2-1,TRBV7-2,TGTGCCAGCAGCTTAGCAGGCCCTAGCGGGGTCCATGAGCAGTTCTTC,CASSLAGPSGVHEQFF
-,-,TRBJ2-7,TRBV24-1,TGTGCCACCAGTCCCTTGGTGACTTGTCCAGGGTTCTCCTACGAGCAGTACTTC,CATSPLVTCPGFSYEQYF
-,-,TRBJ2-5,TRBV18,TGTGCCAGCTCCCCAGGACAGATCCAAGAGACCCAGTACTTC,CASSPGQIQETQYF
TRBD1,-,TRBJ2-3,TRBV5-6,TGTGCCAGCAGCGGGACAGGGGCCAGCACAGATACGCAGTATTTT,CASSGTGASTDTQYF
-,-,TRBJ2-7,TRBV5-5,TGTGCCAGCAGCTTGGACTACGAGCAGTACTTC,CASSLDYEQYF
TRBD1,-,TRBJ1-1,TRBV7-9,TGTGCCAGCAGCGCGATGGGACAGGTGAACACTGAAGCTTTCTTT,CASSAMGQVNTEAFF
-,-,TRBJ1-6,TRBV5-4,TGTGCCAGCACCTTCAGGGGAAGCTCCTATAATTCACCCCTCCACTTT,CASTFRGSSYNSPLHF
TRBD2,-,TRBJ2-1,TRBV6-1,TGTGCCAGCAGTGAATCGGGTCGACTAGCGGCTTACAATGAGCAGTTCTTC,CASSESGRLAAYNEQFF
-,-,TRBJ1-1,TRBV5-1,TGCGCCAGCAGCTTGGAACTGAACACTGAAGCTTTCTTT,CASSLELNTEAFF
-,-,TRBJ1-3,TRBV19,TGTGCCAGTAGTTTGAGGGACCCTGGAAACACCATATATTTT,CASSLRDPGNTIYF
TRBD1,-,TRBJ2-7,TRBV15,TGTGCCACCAGCAGCACAGGGGACGAGCAGTACTTC,CATSSTGDEQYF
TRBD1,-,TRBJ1-4,TRBV7-2,TGTGCCAGCAGCCCCAACCTCCAGGGGGATGAAAAACTGTTTTTT,CASSPNLQGDEKLFF
TRBD1,-,TRBJ2-7,TRBV2,TGTGCCAGCAGTGAAGGCCGGACAGGACTTGATCAGTACTTC,CASSEGRTGLDQYF
-,-,TRBJ1-5,TRBV10-3,TGTGCCATCAGTGACGGACGCAATCAGCCCCAGCATTTT,CAISDGRNQPQHF
-,few,TRBJ1-5,TRBV6-5,TGTGCCAGCAGTTACGGACACAATCAGCCCCAGCATTTT,CASSYGHNQPQHF
-,-,TRBJ2-3,TRBV12-5,TGTGCTAGTGGCCCTCCCGGGATGAGCACAGATACGCAGTATTTT,CASGPPGMSTDTQYF
TRBD1,-,TRBJ2-7,TRBV12-5,TGTGCTAGTGGTTTGGCTATCAGGACAGGAAAATCCCACGAGCAGTACTTC,CASGLAIRTGKSHEQYF
TRBD1,-,TRBJ2-7,TRBV19,TGTGCCAGCTCTACCTTCGGGACAGGGGGAAGGGAGCAGTACTTC,CASSTFGTGGREQYF
-,-,TRBJ2-7,TRBV9,TGTGCCAGCAGCCCCCGGCTCGGAGGGCTCTACGAGCAGTACTTC,CASSPRLGGLYEQYF
TRBD1,-,TRBJ1-2,TRBV4-1,TGCGCCAGCAGAGCCGTCGGAGCAGGGGGAGTAAGGGGCTACACCTTC,CASRAVGAGGVRGYTF
-,-,TRBJ1-1,TRBV18,TGTGCCAGCTCACCGGATCCAGGGCCGAACACTGAAGCTTTCTTT,CASSPDPGPNTEAFF
-,-,TRBJ1-1,TRBV19,TGTGCCAGTAGTATTTGGCCGGAGGACACTGAAGCTTTCTTT,CASSIWPEDTEAFF
TRBD2,once,TRBJ2-5,TRBV27,TGTGCCAGTAGTTGGCGGGGGAGAACTGACGTTGTACAAGAGACCCAGTACTTC,CASSWRGRTDVVQETQYF